These 29 T cell receptor beta chains came from one sample sequenced in a study of neoadjuvant nivolumab and ipilimumab in lung cancer. Sequencing used immunoSEQ multiplex PCR; TCRdb keeps in-frame clones, though not all of them. The table records fewer than 35,000 clones, under 95% of them present only once. Sample: peripheral blood, taken after neoadjuvant nivolumab, alone or with ipilimumab, at or shortly before surgery. The origin of the receptors is an adult with non-small cell lung cancer.

V and J are TRBV13 and TRBJ1-2; 10 nucleotides match TRBD1. V lost 5 bases and J lost 9; bases outside the gene matches: 9. This CDR3 has 14 residues. CDR1 PRHDT and CDR2 FYEKMQ come from the germline V gene (reference sequence). The CDR3 nucleotides are TGTGCCAGCAGCCCTAGACAGGGGGCGCGTAGCTACACCTTC. This encodes CASSPRQGARSYTF.

The rearrangement uses TRBV7-1 and TRBJ2-6, with TRBD1 matching over 10 bases. TRBV7-1 belongs to the ORF category, with a function that is uncertain. The CDR3 is made up of 19 amino acids. Unmatched junction bases numbered 13, after V lost 6 bases and J lost 2 bases. The chain's CDR3 is CASSYGQGDINAGANVLTF. CDR3 coding DNA: TGTGCCAGCAGTTACGGACAGGGGGATATTAATGCTGGGGCCAACGTCCTGACTTTC.

This clone was detected once. This rearrangement joins TRBV7-3 to TRBJ1-1; weak D call: TRBD1 (5 bases). Trimming shortened V by 6 bases and J by 8 bases, and 25 bases separated the two germline ends. Looked up from germline, CDR1 is SGHTA and CDR2 is FQGTGA. The length of the CDR3 is 16 residues. The CDR3 DNA sequence: TGTGCCAGCAGATTCGGTCCTCGGGGCGGGAGACCCGAAGCTTTCTTT. As protein: CASRFGPRGGRPEAFF.

This clone showed up just once. V usage is TRBV6-1 and J usage is TRBJ1-2; possibly TRBD1 for D (6 bases). From germline, CDR1 is MNHNS and CDR2 SASEGT. The CDR3 contains 14 residues. Trimming left V 4 bases short and J 4 bases short, with 13 bases between. Here the CDR3 DNA reads TGTGCCAGCAGTGTGGCCAGGGGCAGCTATGGCTACACCTTC. Amino acid sequence: CASSVARGSYGYTF.

This clone was seen once. The chain couples TRBV6-5 to TRBJ1-1; possibly TRBD1 for D (5 bases). V was shortened by 6 bases and J by 6 bases, with 17 bases between the two germline ends. In germline, CDR1 is MNHEY, CDR2 SVGAGI. The CDR3 contains 14 residues. CDR3 sequence (DNA): TGTGCCAGCAGACGACAAAGGATGGGGCCTGAAGCTTTCTTT. Amino acid sequence: CASRRQRMGPEAFF.

The rearrangement links TRBV18 to TRBJ2-3; possible D gene TRBD1, 6 bases. Trimming stripped 4 bases from V and 3 bases from J, with 14 bases between. Germline assignment: CDR1 KGHSH and CDR2 LQKENI. This CDR3 region has 15 residues. CDR3 amino acids: CASSRQVFGTDTQYF. CDR3 DNA sequence: TGTGCCAGCTCACGACAGGTGTTTGGGACAGATACGCAGTATTTT.

The rearrangement links TRBV29-1 to TRBJ1-2; D may be TRBD1 (6 bases). Germline values: CDR1 SQVTM, CDR2 ANQGSEA. The CDR3 is 14 residues long. Trimming removed 6 bases at V and 6 bases at J, with 20 bases between. The CDR3 region is CSVRTDLNSNGYTF. CDR3 nucleotide sequence: TGCAGCGTAAGGACAGATCTAAATTCGAATGGCTACACCTTC.

The genes are TRBV25-1 and TRBJ1-2; D not resolved. CDR1 MGHDK and CDR2 SYGVNS come from the germline V gene. This CDR3 comprises 13 residues. The V end was cut by 2 bases, the J end by 8 bases, with 12 bases between. CDR3 amino acids: CASSENYDGGYTF. The CDR3 nucleotides read TGTGCCAGCAGTGAAAACTACGACGGCGGCTACACCTTC.

The V and J genes are TRBV11-2 and TRBJ2-1; 12 bases fit TRBD2. Germline assignment: CDR1 SGHAT and CDR2 FQNNGV. The J segment lost 3 bases and the V segment lost 5 bases, leaving 8 bases of the junction unmatched. The CDR3 consists of 17 residues. The CDR3 DNA reads as TGTGCCAGCAGCCCCAGCAGGACTAGCGGGATCTACAATGAGCAGTTCTTC. Translating it yields CASSPSRTSGIYNEQFF.

The gene calls are TRBV5-5 and TRBJ2-3; either TRBD1 or TRBD2 may supply D (5 bases each). The length of the CDR3 is 16 residues. CDR1 SGHKS and CDR2 YYEKEE come from the germline V gene (reference sequence). Trimming left V 4 bases short and J 0 bases short, with 15 bases between. The CDR3 DNA follows: TGTGCCAGCAGCCCAGCAGGGACCTTTAGCACAGATACGCAGTATTTT. Its translation is CASSPAGTFSTDTQYF.

This chain joins TRBV18 and TRBJ1-3; D unresolved. The germline V gene has CDR1 KGHSH and CDR2 LQKENI. This CDR3 spans 15 amino acids. The V and J ends lost 4 bases and 1 base respectively, with 11 bases between them. The CDR3 nucleotides read TGTGCCAGCTCACGTGACATAAGATCTGGAAACACCATATATTTT. Translation gives CASSRDIRSGNTIYF. Drawing the rest from reference TRBV18 and TRBJ1-3, the complete variable domain is NAGVMQNPRHLVRRRGQEARLRCSPMKGHSHVYWYRQLPEEGLKFMVYLQKENIIDESGMPKERFSAEFPKEGPSILRIQQVVRGDSAAYFCASSRDIRSGNTIYFGEGSWLTVV.

This chain uses TRBV7-2 with TRBJ2-7; 10 bases are a match to TRBD2. V lost 2 bases to trimming and J lost 6 bases; unmatched junction nucleotides: 7. CDR3 length: 15 amino acids. CDR1 SGHTA and CDR2 FQGNSA come from the germline V gene. Here the CDR3 DNA reads TGTGCCAGCAGCTTAAGCGCTAGCGGGAGAGGCGAGCAGTACTTC. Amino acid sequence: CASSLSASGRGEQYF.

The chain joins TRBV29-1 to TRBJ2-1, with 8 nucleotides matching TRBD2. The germline V gene encodes CDR1 SQVTM and CDR2 ANQGSEA. The CDR3 is 12 residues long. The J segment lost 8 bases and the V segment lost 7 bases, leaving 7 bases of the junction unmatched. CDR3 sequence reads: CSASGSTDEQFF. The CDR3 DNA reads TGCAGCGCAAGCGGGAGCACAGATGAGCAGTTCTTC.

This chain joins TRBV19 and TRBJ1-4; maybe TRBD1 (6 bases). CDR3 length: 14 amino acids. Per germline, CDR1 LNHDA and CDR2 SQIVND (reference sequence). V gave up 5 bases and J gave up 7 bases, with 14 bases separating them. In DNA, the CDR3 is TGTGCCAGTAGTTTCCAGGGGAGTGGTGAAAAACTGTTTTTT. Protein sequence: CASSFQGSGEKLFF.

The chain joins TRBV9 to TRBJ1-5; D uncertain. Germline lookup yields CDR1 SGDLS and CDR2 YYNGEE. The CDR3 runs 14 residues. With 0 bases removed from V and 5 bases from J, the gap between germline ends came to 9 bases. CDR3: CASSVEGKDQPQHF. The CDR3 nucleotides read TGTGCCAGCAGCGTAGAGGGCAAAGATCAGCCCCAGCATTTT.

The CDR3 DNA sequence: TGTGCCAGCAGCCTATACATGAACACTGAAGCTTTCTTT. This gives the protein CASSLYMNTEAFF. The chain recombines TRBV7-7 with TRBJ1-1, with no clear D. There are 13 residues in the CDR3. The V end lost 5 bases, the J end lost 0 bases, and 7 bases lay between the germline ends. Germline lookup yields CDR1 SSHAT and CDR2 FNYEAQ (reference sequence).

This chain uses TRBV7-8 with TRBJ2-7; 8 bases align to TRBD2. The germline gives CDR1 SGHVS, CDR2 FQNEAQ. The ends lost 3 bases at V and 3 bases at J; junction bases unmatched: 10. The CDR3 runs to 16 residues. The CDR3 nucleotides are TGTGCCAGCAGCTTCGATACAAGCCTAGCGGGCTACGAGCAGTACTTC. Residues: CASSFDTSLAGYEQYF.

The gene calls are TRBV5-4 and TRBJ2-1; tentative D call: TRBD2 (7 bases). The CDR3 length is 17 residues. Trimming took 0 bases from V and 5 from J, leaving 18 bases between them. In germline, CDR1 is SGHNT, CDR2 YYREEE (reference sequence). CDR3 region: CASSLGGGGGLNNEQFF. As DNA, the CDR3 is TGTGCCAGCAGCTTGGGGGGCGGCGGGGGCCTAAACAATGAGCAGTTCTTC.

A note on this clone: The sample carries other DNA sequences with the same CDR3. The chain has TRBV6-6 and TRBJ2-1, with 7 bases identical to TRBD1. V shed 6 bases, J shed 3 bases, and the junction held 2 bases outside the gene matches. Germline loops: CDR1 MNHNY, CDR2 SVGAGI (reference sequence). The CDR3 is 13 amino acids. The CDR3 reads CASSRDSYNEQFF. CDR3 nucleotides: TGTGCCAGCAGCCGGGACAGCTACAATGAGCAGTTCTTC.

This clone appeared a few times. This rearrangement joins TRBV6-5 to TRBJ1-1; maybe TRBD1 (6 bases). Germline lookup yields CDR1 MNHEY and CDR2 SVGAGI. The CDR3 sequence is 16 residues long. V was clipped by 0 bases and J by 5 bases, with 16 bases between them. CDR3 in DNA: TGTGCCAGCAGTTACTCGATGTCAGGGAGGGGGACTGAAGCTTTCTTT. This translates into CASSYSMSGRGTEAFF.

This sequence joins TRBV2 and TRBJ2-5; TRBD1 matches at 9 bases. V shed 3 bases and J 5 bases; nucleotides not matched to a gene: 4. Germline V gene data show CDR1 as SNHLY and CDR2 as FYNNEI. This CDR3 is built from 14 residues. This CDR3 reads CASSDGQGRETQYF. For the CDR3, the DNA is TGTGCCAGCAGTGACGGACAGGGGCGGGAGACCCAGTACTTC.

The chain joins TRBV7-9 to TRBJ2-3; tentatively, D is TRBD2 (6 bases). V was trimmed by 3 bases and J by 1 base, leaving 14 bases between them. The CDR3 is made up of 16 amino acids. The V gene's germline CDR1 is SEHNR and CDR2 FQNEAQ (reference sequence). CDR3 coding DNA: TGTGCCAGCAGCTTCTCGGCGGGAAGGGGCACAGATACGCAGTATTTT. It is translated as CASSFSAGRGTDTQYF. Drawing the rest from reference TRBV7-9 and TRBJ2-3, the complete variable domain is DTGVSQNPRHKITKRGQNVTFRCDPISEHNRLYWYRQTLGQGPEFLTYFQNEAQLEKSRLLSDRFSAERPKGSFSTLEIQRTEQGDSAMYLCASSFSAGRGTDTQYFGPGTRLTVL.

The J gene is TRBJ2-5, the V gene TRBV7-6; 8 bases align to TRBD2. With V trimmed by 6 bases and J by 3 bases, 6 bases remained unmatched. The CDR3 covers 14 residues. Germline V gene lookup returns CDR1 SGHVS and CDR2 FNYEAQ. CDR3 protein: CASRIPGLEETQYF. CDR3 nucleotides: TGTGCCAGCAGAATTCCGGGACTAGAAGAGACCCAGTACTTC.

This chain joins TRBV7-9 and TRBJ2-3; D gene unclear. The V and J ends lost 5 bases and 8 bases respectively, with 11 bases between them. The CDR3 consists of 12 residues. Germline CDR1 is SEHNR and CDR2 is FQNEAQ (reference sequence). The CDR3 sequence: CASSPPFGTQYF. CDR3 DNA: TGTGCCAGCAGCCCCCCCTTTGGTACGCAGTATTTT.

CDR3 region: CASRRRGFYEQYF. CDR3 in DNA: TGTGCCAGCAGAAGAAGGGGGTTCTACGAGCAGTACTTC. V and J are TRBV5-8 and TRBJ2-7, with D possibly being TRBD1 (6 bases). V was clipped by 5 bases and J by 3 bases, with 12 bases between them. This CDR3 is built from 13 residues. The germline CDR1 and CDR2 sequences are SGHTS and YDEGEE.

The chain carries TRBV7-9 and TRBJ2-5, with 10 bases fitting TRBD1. The CDR3 totals 15 residues. The trim removed 7 bases at V and 3 bases at J, leaving 8 bases unmatched. The germline gives CDR1 SEHNR, CDR2 FQNEAQ (reference sequence). In DNA form, the CDR3 reads TGTGCCAGCAACCCCGGACAGGGGGGAAAAGAGACCCAGTACTTC. As protein: CASNPGQGGKETQYF.

The chain joins TRBV10-2 to TRBJ1-5, with TRBD1 as a possible D gene (5 bases). The CDR3 has 15 residues. In germline, CDR1 is WSHSY, CDR2 SAAADI. Trimming stripped 0 bases from V and 5 bases from J, with 11 bases between. The CDR3: CASSESNRPYQPQHF. DNA of the CDR3: TGCGCCAGCAGTGAGTCGAACAGGCCGTATCAGCCCCAGCATTTT.

The chain links TRBV6-1 to TRBJ2-7, with D possibly being TRBD1 or TRBD2 (5 bases each). Trimming left V 3 bases short and J 0 bases short, with 15 bases between. This CDR3 is built from 16 residues. Germline CDR1 and CDR2: MNHNS and SASEGT. The CDR3 region has the DNA TGTGCCAGCAGTGACCCGTGGGACCGTAGCTCCTACGAGCAGTACTTC. This codes for CASSDPWDRSSYEQYF.

Here the CDR3 DNA reads TGCGCAGGGGGGATTCAAGAGACCCAGTACTTC. Residues: CAGGIQETQYF. This sequence joins TRBV20-1 and TRBJ2-5, with TRBD1 as a possible D gene (7 bases). The CDR3 is 11 amino acids. Germline V CDR1 and CDR2: DFQATT, SNEGSKA (reference sequence).